This T cell receptor beta chain was sequenced in a study of CD8+CD57+ T cells in acquired aplastic anemia (dated by TCRdb to about 2018). A note on the overall study: A mean of roughly 3.2 ug of DNA, ranging from about 0.19 to 30 ug, was extracted from sorted CD4+ and CD8+ cells. Healthy donor samples averaged approximately 10 million reads for CD4+ and roughly 11 million for CD8+ cells. General study outcomes and caveats: Patients and healthy controls showed no significant difference in CD8+ Simpson's diversity (P=0.060). Although under 35 CD8+ CDR3 sequences were shared by patients and controls, these sequences appeared highly expressed in patients and within the immunodominant clones of patients.

Profiling of TCR beta VDJ combinations and CDR3 sequences used genomic DNA as the template. An Illumina HiSeq 2000 was used for TCR repertoire sequencing. The source study handled its data this way. Repertoires were assessed using TRBV/TRBJ rearrangement plots, CDR3 size and DJ length profiles, and Simpson's diversity index. The most abundant DNA sequence in the deep sequencing data was defined as the immunodominant clone. CDR3 amino acid sequences were checked for sharing across subjects and were also compared against the VDJdb database and published repertoires. The public reads were reprocessed in TCRdb via fastp at Q25 and MiXCR, keeping in-frame beta chains. Rows with one shared CDR3 protein collapse into an entry with the most common genes and DNA. The V and J calls and clone size come from TCRdb's table, not from the authors' own analysis. The sample table shows 350,000 to 450,000 distinct CDR3 sequences, and 55% to 75% are seen once. Jointly, the top ten make up approximately 4% of the sample.

TCR repertoires of sorted CD4+ and CD8+ blood T cells from severe aplastic anemia patients and healthy subjects were deep-sequenced in the study. Ficoll-Paque density gradient centrifugation was used to isolate peripheral blood mononuclear cells. Before DNA was extracted, CD4+ and CD8+ T cells were sorted using either FACS or magnetic beads. Cut back by 1 base and 6 bases, the V and J ends lie 7 bases apart. Including the terminal cysteine and phenylalanine, the CDR3 comprises 12 residues. CDR3 DNA is the only sequence kept; it has 36 bases, read in frame from the first base. Per the germline V gene (reference sequence), SGHNT is the CDR1 and YYREEE is the CDR2. This clonotype was seen ten or more times. Its antigen remains unidentified. Base quality data are lacking; no much larger clone is found one base away.

Here the chain combines TRBV5-4 and TRBJ1-2, with no D gene named confidently. The specimen sequenced was sorted CD4+, CD8+, or CD8+CD57+ T cells (not recorded which) from PBMCs. The clonotype was recovered from a human donor in good health, serving as a control. The DNA sequence is TGTGCCAGCAGCTTGCAGACGGATGGCTACACCTTC. This yields the protein CASSLQTDGYTF.